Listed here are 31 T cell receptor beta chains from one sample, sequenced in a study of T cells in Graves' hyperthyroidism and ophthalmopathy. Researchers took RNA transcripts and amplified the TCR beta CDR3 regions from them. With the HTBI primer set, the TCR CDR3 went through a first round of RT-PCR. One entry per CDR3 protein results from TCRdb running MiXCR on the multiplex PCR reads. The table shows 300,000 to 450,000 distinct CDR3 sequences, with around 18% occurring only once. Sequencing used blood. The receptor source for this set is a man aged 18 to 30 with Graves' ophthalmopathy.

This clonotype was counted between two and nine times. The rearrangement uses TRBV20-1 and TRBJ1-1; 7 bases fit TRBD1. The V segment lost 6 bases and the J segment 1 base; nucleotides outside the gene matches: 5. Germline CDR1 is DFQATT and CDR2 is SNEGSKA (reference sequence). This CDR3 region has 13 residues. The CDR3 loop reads CSALGQKNTEAFF. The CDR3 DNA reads TGCAGTGCACTGGGACAGAAGAACACTGAAGCTTTCTTT.

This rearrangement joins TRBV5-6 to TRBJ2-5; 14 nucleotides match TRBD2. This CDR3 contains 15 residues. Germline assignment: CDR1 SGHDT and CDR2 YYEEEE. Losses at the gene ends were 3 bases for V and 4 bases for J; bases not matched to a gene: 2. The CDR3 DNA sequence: TGTGCCAGCAGCTGGGGGACTAGCGGGGGAGAGACCCAGTACTTC. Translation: CASSWGTSGGETQYF. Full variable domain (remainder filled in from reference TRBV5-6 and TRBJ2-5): DAGVTQSPTHLIKTRGQQVTLRCSPKSGHDTVSWYQQALGQGPQFIFQYYEEEERQRGNFPDRFSGHQFPNYSSELNVNALLLGDSALYLCASSWGTSGGETQYFGPGTRLLVL.

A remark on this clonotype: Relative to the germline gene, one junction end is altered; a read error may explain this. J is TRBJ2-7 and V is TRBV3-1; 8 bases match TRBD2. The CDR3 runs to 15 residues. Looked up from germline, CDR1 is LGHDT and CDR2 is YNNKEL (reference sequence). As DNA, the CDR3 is TGTGCCAGCAGCCAAGGGCTAGCGGGCTCCTACGAGCGGTACTTC. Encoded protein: CASSQGLAGSYERYF.

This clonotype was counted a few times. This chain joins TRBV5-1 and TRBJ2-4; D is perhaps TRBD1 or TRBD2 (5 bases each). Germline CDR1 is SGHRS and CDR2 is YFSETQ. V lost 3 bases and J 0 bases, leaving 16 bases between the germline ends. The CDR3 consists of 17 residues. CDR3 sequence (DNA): TGCGCCAGCAGCTCCCTCGGGGCAGGAGTAGCCAAAAACATTCAGTACTTC. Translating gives CASSSLGAGVAKNIQYF.

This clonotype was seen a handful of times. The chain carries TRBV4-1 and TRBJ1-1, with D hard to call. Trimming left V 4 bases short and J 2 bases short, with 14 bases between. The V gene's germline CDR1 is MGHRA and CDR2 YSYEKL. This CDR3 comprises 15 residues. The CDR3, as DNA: TGCGCCAGCAGCCGGTTGTTAGGGCTTAACACTGAAGCTTTCTTT. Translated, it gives CASSRLLGLNTEAFF.

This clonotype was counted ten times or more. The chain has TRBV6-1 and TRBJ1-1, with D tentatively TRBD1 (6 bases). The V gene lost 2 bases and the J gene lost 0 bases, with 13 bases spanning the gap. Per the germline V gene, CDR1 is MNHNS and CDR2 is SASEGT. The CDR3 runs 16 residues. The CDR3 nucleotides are TGTGCCAGCAGTGAACGGGGGGGCGAGGTGAACACTGAAGCTTTCTTT. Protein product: CASSERGGEVNTEAFF.

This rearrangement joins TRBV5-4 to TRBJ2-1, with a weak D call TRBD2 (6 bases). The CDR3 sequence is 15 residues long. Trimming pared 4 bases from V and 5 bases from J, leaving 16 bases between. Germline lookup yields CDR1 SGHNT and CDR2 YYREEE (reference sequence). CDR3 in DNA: TGTGCCAGCAGCCCAGGTAATAGCGGACACAATGAGCAGTTCTTC. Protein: CASSPGNSGHNEQFF. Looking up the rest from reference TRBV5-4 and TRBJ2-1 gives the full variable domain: ETGVTQSPTHLIKTRGQQVTLRCSSQSGHNTVSWYQQALGQGPQFIFQYYREEENGRGNFPPRFSGLQFPNYSSELNVNALELDDSALYLCASSPGNSGHNEQFFGPGTRLTVL.

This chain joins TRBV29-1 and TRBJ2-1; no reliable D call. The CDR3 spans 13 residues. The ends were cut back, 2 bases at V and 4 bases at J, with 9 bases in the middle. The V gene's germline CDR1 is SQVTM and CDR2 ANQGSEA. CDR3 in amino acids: CSVERVRYNEQFF. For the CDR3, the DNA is TGCAGCGTTGAAAGGGTTAGGTACAATGAGCAGTTCTTC.

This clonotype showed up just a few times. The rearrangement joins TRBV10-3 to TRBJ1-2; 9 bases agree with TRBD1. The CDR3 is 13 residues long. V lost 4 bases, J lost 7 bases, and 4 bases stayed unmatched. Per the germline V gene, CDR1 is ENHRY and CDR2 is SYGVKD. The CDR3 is CAISGMDRGGYTF. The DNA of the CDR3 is TGTGCCATCAGTGGCATGGACAGGGGTGGCTACACCTTC.

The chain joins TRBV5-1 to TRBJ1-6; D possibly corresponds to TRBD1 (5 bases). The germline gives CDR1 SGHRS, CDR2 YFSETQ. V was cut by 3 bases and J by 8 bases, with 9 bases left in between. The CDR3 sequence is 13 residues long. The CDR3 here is CASSWGVDSPLHF. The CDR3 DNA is TGCGCCAGCAGCTGGGGGGTGGATTCACCCCTCCACTTT.

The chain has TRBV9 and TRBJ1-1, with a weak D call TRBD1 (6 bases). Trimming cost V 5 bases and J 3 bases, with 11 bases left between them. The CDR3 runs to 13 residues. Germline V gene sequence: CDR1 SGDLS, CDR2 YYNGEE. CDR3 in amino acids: CASSPQGYTEAFF. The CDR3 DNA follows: TGTGCCAGCAGTCCACAGGGATACACTGAAGCTTTCTTT.

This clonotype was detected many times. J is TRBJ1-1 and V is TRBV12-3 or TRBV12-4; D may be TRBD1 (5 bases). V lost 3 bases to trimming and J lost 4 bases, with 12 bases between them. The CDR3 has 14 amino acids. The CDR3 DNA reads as TGTGCCAGCAGTTTGGGGCGAAGGGCCACTGAAGCTTTCTTT. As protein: CASSLGRRATEAFF.

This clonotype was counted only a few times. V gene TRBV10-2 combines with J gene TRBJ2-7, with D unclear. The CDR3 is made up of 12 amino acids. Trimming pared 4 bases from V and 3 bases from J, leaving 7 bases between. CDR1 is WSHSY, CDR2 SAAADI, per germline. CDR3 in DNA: TGCGCCAGCAGTGTTTTAGGCTACGAGCAGTACTTC. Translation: CASSVLGYEQYF.

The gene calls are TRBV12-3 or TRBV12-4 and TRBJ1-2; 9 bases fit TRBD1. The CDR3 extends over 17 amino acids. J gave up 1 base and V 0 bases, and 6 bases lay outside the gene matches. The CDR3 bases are TGTGCCAGCAGTTTAGCGCCCGGACAGGGGTATAACTATGGCTACACCTTC. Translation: CASSLAPGQGYNYGYTF.

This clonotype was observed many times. CDR3 loop: CASSLVGGQGEKYF. CDR3 coding DNA: TGCGCCAGCAGCTTGGTAGGGGGACAGGGCGAAAAGTACTTC. The chain employs TRBV5-1 and TRBJ2-5, with 9 positions matching TRBD1. The CDR3 contains 14 residues. The V and J ends lost 0 bases and 12 bases, in that order; junction bases with no gene match: 9. Germline values: CDR1 SGHRS, CDR2 YFSETQ.

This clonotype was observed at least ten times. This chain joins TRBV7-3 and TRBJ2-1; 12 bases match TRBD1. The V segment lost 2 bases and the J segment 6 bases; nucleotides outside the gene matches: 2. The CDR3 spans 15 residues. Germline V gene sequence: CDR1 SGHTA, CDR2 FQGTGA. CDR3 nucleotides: TGTGCCAGCAGCTTAGGGACAGGGGGCGGCAATGAGCAGTTCTTC. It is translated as CASSLGTGGGNEQFF.

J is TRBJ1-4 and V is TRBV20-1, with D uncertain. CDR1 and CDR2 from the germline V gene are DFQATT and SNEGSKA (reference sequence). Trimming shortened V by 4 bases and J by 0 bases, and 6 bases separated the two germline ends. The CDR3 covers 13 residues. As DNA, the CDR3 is TGCAGTGCTACATATTCAACTAATGAAAAACTGTTTTTT. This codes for CSATYSTNEKLFF.

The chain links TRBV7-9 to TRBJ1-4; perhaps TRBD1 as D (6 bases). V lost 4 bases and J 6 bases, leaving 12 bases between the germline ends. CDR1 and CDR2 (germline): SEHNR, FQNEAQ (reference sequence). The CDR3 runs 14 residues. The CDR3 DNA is TGTGCCAGCAGCTGGAGGGAGGGGGATGAAAAACTGTTTTTT. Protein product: CASSWREGDEKLFF.

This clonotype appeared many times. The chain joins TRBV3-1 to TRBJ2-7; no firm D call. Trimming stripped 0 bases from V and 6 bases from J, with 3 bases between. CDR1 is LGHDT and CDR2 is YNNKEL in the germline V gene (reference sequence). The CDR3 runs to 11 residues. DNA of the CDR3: TGTGCCAGCAGCCAAGATTCCGAGCAGTACTTC. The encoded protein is CASSQDSEQYF.

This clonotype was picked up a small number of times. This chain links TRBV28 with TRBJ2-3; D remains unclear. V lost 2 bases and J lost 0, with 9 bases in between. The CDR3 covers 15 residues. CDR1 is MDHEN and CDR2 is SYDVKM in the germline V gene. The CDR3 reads CASSLTDSSTDTQYF. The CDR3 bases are TGTGCCAGCAGTTTAACCGATTCTAGCACAGATACGCAGTATTTT.

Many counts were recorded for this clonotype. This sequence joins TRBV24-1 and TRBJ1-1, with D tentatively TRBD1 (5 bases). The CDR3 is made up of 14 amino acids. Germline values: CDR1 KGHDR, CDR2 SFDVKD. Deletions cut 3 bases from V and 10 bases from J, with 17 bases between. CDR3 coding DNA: TGTGCCACCAGTGATCCGGGGCAGGGATTGGGAGCTTTCTTT. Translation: CATSDPGQGLGAFF.

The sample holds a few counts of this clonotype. The CDR3 DNA reads TGTGCCACCCTGGGGGGGCCGAACACCGGGGAGCTGTTTTTT. This translates into CATLGGPNTGELFF. The chain recombines TRBV27 with TRBJ2-2; D is perhaps TRBD2 (7 bases). CDR3 length: 14 residues. Trimming cost V 10 bases and J 0 bases, with 12 bases left between them. Germline V CDR1 and CDR2: MNHEY, SMNVEV (reference sequence).

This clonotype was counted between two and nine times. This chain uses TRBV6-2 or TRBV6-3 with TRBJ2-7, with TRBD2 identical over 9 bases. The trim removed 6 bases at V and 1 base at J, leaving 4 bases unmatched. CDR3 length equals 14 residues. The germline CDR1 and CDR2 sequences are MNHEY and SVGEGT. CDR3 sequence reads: CASSRLADSYEQYF. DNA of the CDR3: TGTGCCAGCAGCCGACTAGCGGATTCCTACGAGCAGTACTTC.

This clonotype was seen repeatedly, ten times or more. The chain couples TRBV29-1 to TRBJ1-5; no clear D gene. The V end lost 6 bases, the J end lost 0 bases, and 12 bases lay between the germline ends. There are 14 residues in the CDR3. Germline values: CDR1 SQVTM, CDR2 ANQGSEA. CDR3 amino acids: CSVALQDSNQPQHF. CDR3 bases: TGCAGCGTCGCCCTTCAGGATAGCAATCAGCCCCAGCATTTT.

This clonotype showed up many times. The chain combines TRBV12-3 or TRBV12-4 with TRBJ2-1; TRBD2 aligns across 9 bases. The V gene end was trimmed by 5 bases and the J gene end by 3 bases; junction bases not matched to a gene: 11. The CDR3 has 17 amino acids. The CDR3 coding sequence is TGTGCCAGCAGTATCTCACCGGGACTAGCAGACTACAATGAGCAGTTCTTC. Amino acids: CASSISPGLADYNEQFF.

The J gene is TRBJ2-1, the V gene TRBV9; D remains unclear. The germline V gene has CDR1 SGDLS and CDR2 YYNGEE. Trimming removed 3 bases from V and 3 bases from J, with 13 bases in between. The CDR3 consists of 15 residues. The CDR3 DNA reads TGTGCCAGCAGCGAGAGAACAGTAGACTACAATGAGCAGTTCTTC. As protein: CASSERTVDYNEQFF.

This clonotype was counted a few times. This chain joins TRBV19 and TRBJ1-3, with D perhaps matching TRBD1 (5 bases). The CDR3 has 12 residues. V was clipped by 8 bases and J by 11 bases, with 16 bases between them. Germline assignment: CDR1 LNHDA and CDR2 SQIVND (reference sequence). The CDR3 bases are TGTGCCAGTCGACACTCCAGGGAGGCCATATATTTT. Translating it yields CASRHSREAIYF.

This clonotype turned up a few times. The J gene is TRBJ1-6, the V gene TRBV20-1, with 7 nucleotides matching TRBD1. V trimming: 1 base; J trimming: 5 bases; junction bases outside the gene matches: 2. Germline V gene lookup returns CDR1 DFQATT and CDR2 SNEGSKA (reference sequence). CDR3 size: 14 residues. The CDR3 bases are TGCAGTGCTAGAGTCGGGACAGATAATTCACCCCTCCACTTT. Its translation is CSARVGTDNSPLHF.

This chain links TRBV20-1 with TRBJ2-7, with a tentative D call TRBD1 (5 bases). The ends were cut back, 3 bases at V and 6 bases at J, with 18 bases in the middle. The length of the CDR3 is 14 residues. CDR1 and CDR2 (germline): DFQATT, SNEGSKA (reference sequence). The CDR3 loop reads CSARSPQGSLEQYF. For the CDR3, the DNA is TGCAGTGCTAGGTCCCCCCAGGGCTCACTCGAGCAGTACTTC.

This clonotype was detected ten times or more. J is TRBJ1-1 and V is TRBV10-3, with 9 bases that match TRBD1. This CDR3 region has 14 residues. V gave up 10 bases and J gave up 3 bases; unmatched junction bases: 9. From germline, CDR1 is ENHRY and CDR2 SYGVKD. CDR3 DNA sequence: TGTGCCACCCGCAAACAGGGGGCCGACACTGAAGCTTTCTTT. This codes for CATRKQGADTEAFF.

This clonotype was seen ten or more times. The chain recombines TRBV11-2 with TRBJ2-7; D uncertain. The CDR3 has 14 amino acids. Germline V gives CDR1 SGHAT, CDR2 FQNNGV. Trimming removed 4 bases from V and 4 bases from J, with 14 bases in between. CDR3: CASSSSPGEYEQYF. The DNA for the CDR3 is TGTGCCAGCAGCTCATCACCAGGAGAGTACGAGCAGTACTTC.